These 24 T cell receptor beta chains were all obtained from the same sample, sequenced in a study of blood T cell repertoires in COVID-19. Assay: immunoSEQ multiplex PCR; the TCRdb copy retains only in-frame clones and omits some. Here the sample spans some 300,000 clones, 85% to 90% being singletons. Sample: peripheral blood. The source is a woman in her forties or fifties with COVID-19, enrolled during active disease.

J is TRBJ2-6 and V is TRBV5-1, with D tentatively TRBD1 (5 bases). CDR3 length: 19 amino acids. Germline V gene lookup returns CDR1 SGHRS and CDR2 YFSETQ. Trimming stripped 8 bases from V and 1 base from J, with 25 bases between. Here the CDR3 DNA reads TGCGCCAGTAATCTGGGGTCAGGGAATTTGTGGTCTGGGGCCAACGTCCTGACTTTC. This codes for CASNLGSGNLWSGANVLTF. Full variable domain (rest looked up from reference TRBV5-1 and TRBJ2-6): KAGVTQTPRYLIKTRGQQVTLSCSPISGHRSVSWYQQTPGQGLQFLFEYFSETQRNKGNFPGRFSGRQFSNSRSEMNVSTLELGDSALYLCASNLGSGNLWSGANVLTFGAGSRLTVL.

This chain connects TRBV11-3 to TRBJ1-1; D remains ambiguous. The CDR3 totals 14 residues. Germline-derived CDR1 and CDR2 are SGHNT and YENEEA. The V and J ends lost 5 bases and 1 base respectively, with 11 bases between them. CDR3 region: CASSLRVANTEAFF. The CDR3 nucleotides are TGTGCCAGCAGCCTCCGGGTAGCGAACACTGAAGCTTTCTTT.

The chain recombines TRBV18 with TRBJ2-7, with 12 positions matching TRBD2. The germline V gene has CDR1 KGHSH and CDR2 LQKENI. J was trimmed by 1 base and V by 6 bases; bases with no gene match: 4. The CDR3 covers 15 residues. Here the CDR3 DNA reads TGTGCCAGCTCGTCGACTAGCGGGGGTTCCTACGAGCAGTACTTC. Translated, it gives CASSSTSGGSYEQYF.

The rearrangement uses TRBV11-3 and TRBJ2-1; no definite D call. The V gene lost 3 bases and the J gene lost 4 bases, with 10 bases spanning the gap. The CDR3 totals 14 residues. Germline V lookup: CDR1 SGHNT, CDR2 YENEEA. The CDR3 DNA is TGTGCCAGCAGCTTGGGTGAGGTATACAATGAGCAGTTCTTC. As protein: CASSLGEVYNEQFF.

V usage is TRBV7-2 and J usage is TRBJ1-6; perhaps TRBD1 as D (5 bases). The CDR3 covers 13 residues. The ends were cut back, 5 bases at V and 14 bases at J, with 16 bases in the middle. Germline CDR1 reads SGHTA; CDR2 reads FQGNSA. CDR3 sequence reads: CASSPRGSLALHF. The CDR3 DNA is TGTGCCAGCAGCCCCCGGGGGAGTCTGGCCCTCCACTTT.

The chain employs TRBV7-2 and TRBJ1-5; D is ambiguous. Germline-derived CDR1 and CDR2 are SGHTA and FQGNSA. V lost 0 bases and J lost 0, with 15 bases in between. This CDR3 is 18 amino acids long. The CDR3 nucleotides are TGTGCCAGCAGCTTAGCGAATTGGCGGGCTTATAGCAATCAGCCCCAGCATTTT. It encodes CASSLANWRAYSNQPQHF.

As to this clone: This clone may be a read error of a much larger clone one base away. The chain uses TRBV11-2 and TRBJ1-2; a possible D gene is TRBD1 (5 bases). The CDR3 is 13 amino acids. CDR1 is SGHAT and CDR2 is FQNNGV in the germline V gene. Trimming took off 1 base at V and 2 bases at J, with 5 bases between the two ends. DNA of the CDR3: TGTGCCAGCAGCTTAGGACAGAACTATGGCTACACCTTC. As protein: CASSLGQNYGYTF.

The genes are TRBV25-1 and TRBJ2-1; D is unclear. CDR1 and CDR2 from the germline V gene are MGHDK and SYGVNS. The ends were cut back, 5 bases at V and 8 bases at J, with 4 bases in the middle. This CDR3 is built from 10 residues. CDR3 DNA sequence: TGTGCCAGCAGTCGTTATGAGCAGTTCTTC. This sequence encodes CASSRYEQFF. Looking up the rest from reference TRBV25-1 and TRBJ2-1 gives the full variable domain: EADIYQTPRYLVIGTGKKITLECSQTMGHDKMYWYQQDPGMELHLIHYSYGVNSTEKGDLSSESTVSRIRTEHFPLTLESARPSHTSQYLCASSRYEQFFGPGTRLTVL.

This clone was seen once. The V gene is TRBV6-5, the J gene TRBJ2-2, with D perhaps matching TRBD1 (5 bases). CDR1 and CDR2 from the germline V gene are MNHEY and SVGAGI. Trimming pared 11 bases from V and 0 bases from J, leaving 13 bases between. The CDR3 runs 14 residues. The CDR3 sequence is CALAWTSNTGELFF. The CDR3 DNA follows: TGTGCCTTGGCATGGACATCGAACACCGGGGAGCTGTTTTTT.

Concerning this clone: Other DNA sequences of this sample code for an identical CDR3. V is TRBV7-9 and J is TRBJ2-2; D perhaps matches TRBD2 (6 bases). The ends were cut back, 5 bases at V and 5 bases at J, with 9 bases in the middle. Germline V gene lookup returns CDR1 SEHNR and CDR2 FQNEAQ (reference sequence). The CDR3 extends over 13 amino acids. The CDR3 DNA reads as TGTGCCAGCAGCCCCGCGGGGACCGGGGAGCTGTTTTTT. This translates into CASSPAGTGELFF. The full variable domain, in which reference TRBV7-9 and TRBJ2-2 provide the parts outside the CDR3, is DTGVSQNPRHKITKRGQNVTFRCDPISEHNRLYWYRQTLGQGPEFLTYFQNEAQLEKSRLLSDRFSAERPKGSFSTLEIQRTEQGDSAMYLCASSPAGTGELFFGEGSRLTVL.

This clone was detected only a few times. DNA for the CDR3: TGTGCCAGCAGTTCCACAGGGGGCGGACAGCCCCAGCATTTT. Translated: CASSSTGGGQPQHF. This chain joins TRBV6-6 and TRBJ1-5, with 9 bases lining up with TRBD1. J lost 7 bases, V lost 4 bases, and 5 bases had no gene match. The CDR3 totals 14 residues. The germline V gene has CDR1 MNHNY and CDR2 SVGAGI (reference sequence).

CDR3 in DNA: TGTGCCACCTGGGGGGGTCTAAATCAGCCCCAGCATTTT. Translation gives CATWGGLNQPQHF. J is TRBJ1-5 and V is TRBV6-6; a weak D match, TRBD1 (5 bases). The ends were cut back, 10 bases at V and 4 bases at J, with 14 bases in the middle. The CDR3 is made up of 13 amino acids. CDR1 is MNHNY, CDR2 SVGAGI, per germline (reference sequence).

CDR3: CASREDRGNFNYGYTF. CDR3 coding DNA: TGTGCCAGCAGGGAGGACAGGGGTAATTTTAACTATGGCTACACCTTC. The chain employs TRBV13 and TRBJ1-2, with 9 positions matching TRBD1. CDR3 size: 16 residues. V dropped 6 bases and J dropped 1; count of bases not matched to a gene: 9. Germline loops: CDR1 PRHDT, CDR2 FYEKMQ (reference sequence).

V is TRBV3-1 (or the pseudogene TRBV3-2) and J is TRBJ2-2; 9 nucleotides line up with TRBD1. This CDR3 has 17 amino acids. V shed 5 bases, J shed 2 bases, and the junction held 9 bases outside the gene matches. The germline gives CDR1 LGHDT, CDR2 YNNKEL (reference sequence). The CDR3 here is CASSIRRTGENTGELFF. The DNA for the CDR3 is TGTGCCAGCAGCATTCGACGGACAGGGGAAAACACCGGGGAGCTGTTTTTT.

The chain couples TRBV3-1 (or the pseudogene TRBV3-2) to TRBJ2-2; D is ambiguous. Trimming removed 1 base from V and 3 bases from J, with 9 bases in between. CDR1 is LGHDT, CDR2 YNNKEL, per germline (reference sequence). The CDR3 runs 15 residues. CDR3 DNA sequence: TGTGCCAGCAGCCAAGGGCTAGTTGACACCGGGGAGCTGTTTTTT. It encodes CASSQGLVDTGELFF.

CDR3 sequence: CASSPGQTDYGYTF. DNA for the CDR3: TGTGCCAGCAGCCCGGGACAGACTGACTATGGCTACACCTTC. This chain joins TRBV5-4 and TRBJ1-2, with 7 positions matching TRBD1. Germline-derived CDR1 and CDR2 are SGHNT and YYREEE (reference sequence). The CDR3 has 14 residues. Germline trimming cut 4 bases from V and 3 bases from J; bases unmatched to any gene: 6.

This clone came up once. Other DNA sequences in the same sample also yield this CDR3. This chain uses TRBV7-9 with TRBJ2-7; 10 bases are shared with TRBD1. V shed 5 bases and J 2 bases; nucleotides not matched to a gene: 3. The germline CDR1 and CDR2 sequences are SEHNR and FQNEAQ (reference sequence). This CDR3 is built from 14 residues. The CDR3, as DNA: TGTGCCAGCAGCCTAGGACAGGGGGCCTACGAGCAGTACTTC. Amino acids: CASSLGQGAYEQYF. Full variable domain (rest looked up from reference TRBV7-9 and TRBJ2-7): DTGVSQNPRHKITKRGQNVTFRCDPISEHNRLYWYRQTLGQGPEFLTYFQNEAQLEKSRLLSDRFSAERPKGSFSTLEIQRTEQGDSAMYLCASSLGQGAYEQYFGPGTRLTVT.

The chain recombines TRBV30 with TRBJ2-4, with D perhaps matching TRBD1 (5 bases). V lost 2 bases, J lost 3 bases, and 11 bases lay in between. The CDR3 sequence is 14 residues long. Germline V gives CDR1 GTSNPN, CDR2 SVGIG (reference sequence). The DNA of the CDR3 is TGTGCCTGGAGTTGGGTTCAGGGCAAAAACATTCAGTACTTC. As protein: CAWSWVQGKNIQYF. The complete variable domain, with remaining parts taken from reference TRBV30 and TRBJ2-4, reads SQTIHQWPATLVQPVGSPLSLECTVEGTSNPNLYWYRQAAGRGLQLLFYSVGIGQISSEVPQNLSASRPQDRQFILSSKKLLLSDSGFYLCAWSWVQGKNIQYFGAGTRLSVL.

This clone came up once. The J gene is TRBJ2-1, the V gene TRBV4-3; TRBD2 matches at 7 bases. Germline trimming cut 3 bases from V and 5 bases from J; bases unmatched to any gene: 7. The CDR3 spans 15 residues. Germline V gene data show CDR1 as LGHNA and CDR2 as YSLEER. CDR3: CASSHPWGGNNEQFF. In DNA form, the CDR3 reads TGCGCCAGCAGCCATCCCTGGGGAGGGAACAATGAGCAGTTCTTC.

The CDR3 sequence: CATSVGGLAGGRSSYNEQFF. Written as DNA, the CDR3 is TGTGCCACCAGTGTGGGAGGACTAGCGGGAGGGAGGAGCTCCTACAATGAGCAGTTCTTC. The rearrangement joins TRBV24-1 to TRBJ2-1; 15 bases match TRBD2. CDR3 size: 20 residues. CDR1 is KGHDR, CDR2 SFDVKD, per germline. J gave up 0 bases and V 5 bases, and 10 bases lay outside the gene matches.

This chain uses TRBV5-8 with TRBJ2-5; the D gene is possibly TRBD1 (6 bases). Germline V gene lookup returns CDR1 SGHTS and CDR2 YDEGEE. CDR3 length: 15 residues. V was shortened by 0 bases and J by 4 bases, with 13 bases between the two germline ends. CDR3 DNA: TGTGCCAGCAGCTTGGGGGCAGGGGACCGAGAGACCCAGTACTTC. This sequence encodes CASSLGAGDRETQYF.

This sequence joins TRBV27 and TRBJ2-1; no definite D call. Germline loops: CDR1 MNHEY, CDR2 SMNVEV (reference sequence). The CDR3 sequence is 13 residues long. V shed 0 bases and J shed 7 bases, with 7 bases lying between them. The CDR3 reads CASSLSRANEQFF. CDR3 DNA: TGTGCCAGCAGTTTATCGCGCGCTAATGAGCAGTTCTTC.

The rearrangement uses TRBV10-1 and TRBJ1-1; possibly TRBD1 for D (5 bases). The CDR3 is 13 amino acids. CDR1 WNHNN and CDR2 SYGVQD come from the germline V gene (reference sequence). V lost 6 bases, J lost 2 bases, and 10 bases lay in between. The CDR3 region is CASSQDRNTEAFF. The DNA of the CDR3 is TGCGCCAGCAGCCAAGACAGAAACACTGAAGCTTTCTTT.

The CDR3 here is CASSVTGGPGNTIYF. The CDR3 nucleotides read TGTGCCAGCAGCGTGACAGGGGGTCCTGGAAACACCATATATTTT. The rearrangement links TRBV9 to TRBJ1-3, with TRBD1 matching over 9 bases. This CDR3 comprises 15 residues. Germline CDR1 SGDLS, CDR2 YYNGEE. Trimming took 2 bases from V and 2 from J; bases not matched to a gene: 2.